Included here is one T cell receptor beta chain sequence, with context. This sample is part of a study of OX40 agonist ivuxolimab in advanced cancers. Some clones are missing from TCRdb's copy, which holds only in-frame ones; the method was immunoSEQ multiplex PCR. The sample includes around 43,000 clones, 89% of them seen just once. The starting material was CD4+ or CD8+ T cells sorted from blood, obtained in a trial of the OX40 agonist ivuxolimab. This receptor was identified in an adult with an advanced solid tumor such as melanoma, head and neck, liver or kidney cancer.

As DNA, the CDR3 is TGTGCCAGCAGTTCCGGGACAGATTACACTGAAGCTTTCTTT. Translation gives CASSSGTDYTEAFF. V gene TRBV28 combines with J gene TRBJ1-1, with 7 bases matching TRBD1. Looked up from germline, CDR1 is MDHEN and CDR2 is SYDVKM. V dropped 4 bases and J dropped 3; count of bases not matched to a gene: 5. The CDR3 consists of 14 residues.